This T cell receptor beta chain is from a study of OX40 agonist ivuxolimab in advanced cancers. Sequenced by immunoSEQ multiplex PCR; TCRdb stores in-frame clones only, minus some. The sample shows about 67,000 clones, approximately 90% of them seen only once. This clonotype was sampled from an adult with an advanced solid tumor such as melanoma, head and neck, liver or kidney cancer. The sequenced sample was CD4+ or CD8+ T cells sorted from blood, obtained in a trial of the OX40 agonist ivuxolimab.

CDR3 protein: CASSPFRDALSYEQYF. The CDR3 region has the DNA TGTGCCAGTAGTCCTTTCCGGGACGCCCTATCCTACGAGCAGTACTTC. V gene TRBV19 combines with J gene TRBJ2-7; D tentatively reads TRBD1 or TRBD2 (5 bases each). Germline V CDR1 and CDR2: LNHDA, SQIVND (reference sequence). V was clipped by 5 bases and J by 1 base, with 18 bases between them. The CDR3 runs 16 residues.